What follows are 25 T cell receptor beta chains derived from one specimen sequenced in a study of tumor-infiltrating lymphocytes in primary liver carcinoma. Reverse transcription of roughly 470 ng total RNA with a constant-region primer produced TCR beta cDNA. Employing slightly modified ARM-PCR, three nested multiplex PCR rounds were run, and these gave rise to the TCR beta libraries. Amplification in the first two PCR rounds was performed using TRBV1-TRBV30 forward primers and a C-beta reverse primer for roughly 9 cycles each. One entry per CDR3 protein results from TCRdb running MiXCR on the multiplex PCR reads. Among 100,000 to 150,000 distinct CDR3 sequences listed, 50% to 80% were seen once. Unsorted bulk tissue of roughly 18-31 mg yielded co-extracted RNA and DNA. Sequenced: liver tumor tissue from sampling region 3. Subset in this sample: tumor region T3, left-lateral pole. Receptor source: a woman aged 60-75 years with primary liver carcinoma and hepatitis B virus infection.

This clonotype occurred once. This sequence joins TRBV4-1 and TRBJ2-7; perhaps TRBD2 as D (7 bases). Looked up from germline, CDR1 is MGHRA and CDR2 is YSYEKL. CDR3 length: 15 amino acids. V dropped 2 bases and J dropped 3 bases, with 14 bases sitting between them. CDR3: CASSQTQGLYYEQYF. CDR3 in DNA: TGCGCCAGCAGCCAAACACAGGGACTATACTACGAGCAGTACTTC.

This clonotype was detected only once. An end of the junction differs from the germline gene, which may be a read error. The chain links TRBV4-2 to TRBJ1-3; weak D call: TRBD1 (5 bases). This CDR3 contains 17 residues. The V gene's germline CDR1 is LGHNA and CDR2 YNFKEQ. CDR3 sequence reads: CANSQDGDSRAGNTVYF. Written as DNA, the CDR3 is TGTGCCAACAGCCAAGATGGGGACTCGAGAGCGGGAAACACCGTATATTTT.

This clonotype has at least ten counts. The genes are TRBV12-3 or TRBV12-4 and TRBJ2-5; TRBD2 matches 11 bases. The CDR3 runs 15 residues. J lost 4 bases, V lost 6 bases, and 7 bases had no gene match. This chain's CDR3 is CASSQPGTSGETQYF. CDR3 sequence (DNA): TGTGCCAGCAGCCAACCCGGGACTAGCGGAGAGACCCAGTACTTC.

As to this clonotype: The junction shows a germline mismatch at one end, possibly a read error. The chain employs TRBV11-2 and TRBJ1-1; no reliable D call. CDR3 size: 14 residues. CDR1 and CDR2 from the germline V gene are SGHAT and FQNNGV. CDR3 nucleotides: TGTGCCAGCAGCTTTGCGCAGGTGGCCATTGAAACTTTCTTT. It specifies CASSFAQVAIETFF.

A remark on this clonotype: Being one base from a much bigger clone, this may be a read error. The chain employs TRBV5-1 and TRBJ2-7; 9 nucleotides agree with TRBD2. The CDR3 contains 14 residues. Germline V gene lookup returns CDR1 SGHRS and CDR2 YFSETQ. V was clipped by 1 base and J by 3 bases; unmatched bases: 2. The CDR3 loop is CASSLSSGDYEQYF. The CDR3 DNA sequence: TGCGCCAGCAGCTTGTCTAGCGGGGACTACGAGCAGTACTTC.

Points on this clonotype: Possible read error: a much larger clone is one base away. The chain uses TRBV5-4 and TRBJ2-5, with 9 bases aligning to TRBD2. The CDR3 runs to 16 residues. Germline V gives CDR1 SGHNT, CDR2 YYREEE (reference sequence). The ends lost 0 bases at V and 4 bases at J; junction bases unmatched: 7. CDR3 sequence (DNA): TGTGCCAGCAGCTTGGCTCTAGCGGGGCCTGGAGAGACCCAGTACTTC. Protein product: CASSLALAGPGETQYF.

As regards this clonotype: This clone may be a read error of a much larger clone one base away. Here the CDR3 omits its conserved ending phenylalanine or tryptophan, so a read error is the likely source. The chain has TRBV6-6 and TRBJ2-1; D may correspond to TRBD1 or TRBD2 (5 bases each). The germline CDR1 and CDR2 sequences are MNHNY and SVGAGI (reference sequence). V gave up 2 bases and J gave up 7 bases, with 15 bases separating them. This CDR3 has 15 amino acids. CDR3 DNA: TGTGCCAGCAGTTACGAGGGACGATCTATGAATGAGCAGTTCCTC. Protein: CASSYEGRSMNEQFL.

Notes on this clonotype: Likely a read error: the CDR3 ends without its conserved phenylalanine or tryptophan. The V and J genes are TRBV4-2 and TRBJ2-2; D tentatively reads TRBD1 or TRBD2 (5 bases each). V dropped 2 bases and J dropped 4 bases, with 17 bases sitting between them. Germline values: CDR1 LGHNA, CDR2 YNFKEQ. CDR3 length: 17 amino acids. CDR3 nucleotides: TGTGCCAGCAGCCAACAACCGGGCGTGAGGGGCACCGGGGAGCTGTTTCTT. Translation: CASSQQPGVRGTGELFL.

J is TRBJ2-1 and V is TRBV6-5; 8 positions match TRBD2. This CDR3 spans 14 amino acids. V shed 2 bases and J 7 bases; nucleotides not matched to a gene: 4. The germline gives CDR1 MNHEY, CDR2 SVGAGI. The CDR3 reads CASSYAREGNEQFF. CDR3 in DNA: TGTGCCAGCAGTTACGCACGGGAGGGGAATGAGCAGTTCTTC.

Note on this clonotype: One junction end disagrees with the germline gene, perhaps due to a read error. The V gene is TRBV29-1, the J gene TRBJ1-1, with D maybe TRBD1 (5 bases). Germline CDR1 and CDR2: SQVTM and ANQGSEA. There are 12 residues in the CDR3. CDR3 nucleotide sequence: TGCAGCGTTGATGACAGTCACACTGAAGCTTCCTTT. As protein: CSVDDSHTEASF.

In its sample, this clonotype was seen once. This may be a read error: a much more frequent sequence differs by one nucleotide. J is TRBJ2-7 and V is TRBV5-1; 10 positions match TRBD2. This CDR3 contains 18 residues. V gave up 2 bases and J gave up 3 bases; unmatched junction bases: 14. Germline V CDR1 and CDR2: SGHRS, YFSETQ. CDR3 region: CASSFSHVSGGTYYEQYF. The CDR3 DNA follows: TGCGCCAGCAGCTTCAGCCACGTTAGCGGGGGGACCTACTACGAGCAGTACTTC.

The chain combines TRBV7-9 with TRBJ1-2, with D hard to call. CDR1 is SEHNR, CDR2 FQNEAQ, per germline (reference sequence). The CDR3 loop spans 14 amino acids. Between the trimmed V and J ends, which lost 4 bases and 8 bases, there was a span of 17 bases. CDR3 in DNA: TGTGCCAGCAGCTCAGTAACAGTGCGGGAAGGCTACACCTTC. As protein: CASSSVTVREGYTF. Complete variable domain (other parts from reference TRBV7-9 and TRBJ1-2): DTGVSQNPRHKITKRGQNVTFRCDPISEHNRLYWYRQTLGQGPEFLTYFQNEAQLEKSRLLSDRFSAERPKGSFSTLEIQRTEQGDSAMYLCASSSVTVREGYTFGSGTRLTVV.

This clonotype appeared a single time. Lacking the conserved final phenylalanine or tryptophan, this CDR3 likely reflects a read error. The chain links TRBV6-1 to TRBJ1-1; D remains ambiguous. Germline CDR1 MNHNS, CDR2 SASEGT. The CDR3 spans 13 residues. CDR3 sequence: CTSSESWDTEAFI. CDR3 nucleotides: TGTACCAGCAGTGAAAGTTGGGACACTGAAGCTTTCATT.

Regarding this clonotype: Possible read error: a much larger clone is one base away. The CDR3 loop reads CVSSSHARAHYEQYF. CDR3 DNA sequence: TGTGTCAGCAGTTCCCACGCGAGGGCCCACTACGAGCAGTACTTC. The V and J genes are TRBV28 and TRBJ2-7; D is possibly TRBD2 (5 bases). This CDR3 spans 15 amino acids. Germline V gene lookup returns CDR1 MDHEN and CDR2 SYDVKM.

This clonotype was recorded only once. As the CDR3 is not closed by the conserved phenylalanine or tryptophan, this likely results from a read error. The rearrangement uses TRBV28 and TRBJ2-7; tentative D call: TRBD1 (6 bases). CDR1 MDHEN and CDR2 SYDVKM come from the germline V gene. The CDR3 is made up of 15 amino acids. Trimming stripped 5 bases from V and 3 bases from J, with 17 bases between. DNA of the CDR3: TGTGCCAGCAGTCCGCCGGGTAGGGGGATCTACGAGCAGTACTCC. Its protein is CASSPPGRGIYEQYS.

On this clonotype: Mismatch with germline at one junction end may stem from a read error. This chain connects TRBV11-2 to TRBJ1-2; D remains unclear. Germline V gene lookup returns CDR1 SGHAT and CDR2 FQNNGV. There are 11 residues in the CDR3. The CDR3 here is CVSSSGYGYTF. The CDR3 DNA sequence: TGTGTCAGCAGCTCCGGCTACGGATACACCTTC.

Notes on this clonotype: The junction shows a germline mismatch at one end, possibly a read error. V usage is TRBV29-1 and J usage is TRBJ2-3, with a possible D match to TRBD1 (5 bases). CDR1 SQVTM and CDR2 ANQGSEA come from the germline V gene. The CDR3 runs 14 residues. The CDR3 is CSVGGRTPTDRQYF. DNA of the CDR3: TGCAGCGTTGGGGGCAGGACCCCCACAGATAGGCAGTATTTT.

This clonotype was counted ten times or more. The chain recombines TRBV6-6 with TRBJ1-5; perhaps TRBD1 as D (5 bases). The ends were cut back, 6 bases at V and 5 bases at J, with 20 bases in the middle. CDR1 MNHNY and CDR2 SVGAGI come from the germline V gene (reference sequence). There are 16 residues in the CDR3. In DNA form, the CDR3 reads TGTGCCAGCAGCCTCGCGGTGGGGGTGGGGCATCAGCCCCAGCATTTT. Amino acids: CASSLAVGVGHQPQHF.

About this clonotype: One end of the junction does not line up with germline, which may come from a read error. The rearrangement uses TRBV11-2 and TRBJ2-3; D unresolved. The CDR3 extends over 14 amino acids. Germline V gene lookup returns CDR1 SGHAT and CDR2 FQNNGV. CDR3 nucleotides: TGTGCCAACAGCATTGTGCTTCCCACAGATACGCAGTATTTT. This translates into CANSIVLPTDTQYF.

Note on this clonotype: At one end the junction does not follow the germline gene, possibly because of a read error. The chain uses TRBV11-1 and TRBJ2-1, with D possibly TRBD1 on 5 matching bases. Germline V gives CDR1 SGHAT, CDR2 FQDESV (reference sequence). The CDR3 runs to 15 residues. CDR3 DNA: TGTGCCAGCAGCTTTGAGGTAACAGGCAACAATGAACAGTTCTTC. Encoded protein: CASSFEVTGNNEQFF.

The gene calls are TRBV28 and TRBJ2-1; 11 bases match TRBD2. CDR1 and CDR2 from the germline V gene are MDHEN and SYDVKM. The CDR3 runs to 16 residues. V was pared by 4 bases and J by 4 bases, with 6 bases of the junction left unmatched. CDR3 sequence: CASSSPGTSGYNEQFF. Here the CDR3 DNA reads TGTGCCAGCAGTTCGCCGGGGACTAGCGGATACAATGAGCAGTTCTTC.

This clonotype was detected only a few times. This chain connects TRBV29-1 to TRBJ2-1; D is unclear. Trimming stripped 6 bases from V and 5 bases from J, with 11 bases between. The germline CDR1 and CDR2 sequences are SQVTM and ANQGSEA. This CDR3 has 12 amino acids. CDR3 residues: CSVQDSHNEQFF. Written as DNA, the CDR3 is TGCAGCGTACAAGATTCCCACAATGAGCAGTTCTTC.

This clonotype was found many times. The chain employs TRBV10-2 and TRBJ2-1, with 11 nucleotides matching TRBD1. The CDR3 runs 13 residues. The germline gives CDR1 WSHSY, CDR2 SAAADI. The V and J ends lost 4 bases and 9 bases, in that order; junction bases with no gene match: 2. CDR3 in amino acids: CASSGTGGAEQFF. The CDR3 DNA reads as TGCGCCAGCAGTGGGACAGGGGGCGCTGAGCAGTTCTTC.

Note on this clonotype: The conserved phenylalanine or tryptophan is not found at the CDR3 terminus, so this likely reflects a read error. The V gene is TRBV11-2, the J gene TRBJ2-7; 10 bases agree with TRBD2. Germline V gene data show CDR1 as SGHAT and CDR2 as FQNNGV. CDR3 length: 16 amino acids. The CDR3: CVSSLVWTSGTYEQYL. The CDR3 DNA is TGTGTCAGCAGCTTAGTATGGACTAGCGGAACATACGAGCAGTACCTC.

About this clonotype itself: A much larger clone is a single base away; this may be a read error. CDR3 sequence reads: CASSSGETGANVPTF. CDR3 sequence (DNA): TGTGCCAGCAGCAGCGGAGAGACGGGGGCCAACGTCCCGACTTTC. The chain employs TRBV6-5 and TRBJ2-6; either TRBD1 or TRBD2 may supply D (6 bases each). The CDR3 totals 15 residues. Germline CDR1 is MNHEY and CDR2 is SVGAGI.